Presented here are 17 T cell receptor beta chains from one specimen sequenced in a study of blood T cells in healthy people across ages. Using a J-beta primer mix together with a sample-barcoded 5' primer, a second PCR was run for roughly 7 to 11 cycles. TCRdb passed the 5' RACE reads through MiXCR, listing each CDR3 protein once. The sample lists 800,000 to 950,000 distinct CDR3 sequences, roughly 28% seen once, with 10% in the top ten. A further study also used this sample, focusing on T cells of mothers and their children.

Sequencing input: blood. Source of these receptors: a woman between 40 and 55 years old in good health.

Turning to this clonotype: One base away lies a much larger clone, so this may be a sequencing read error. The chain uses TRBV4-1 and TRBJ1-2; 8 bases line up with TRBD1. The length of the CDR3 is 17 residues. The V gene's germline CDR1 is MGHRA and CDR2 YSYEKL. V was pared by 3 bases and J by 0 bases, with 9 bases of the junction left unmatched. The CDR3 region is CASSQVPGGNANYGYTF. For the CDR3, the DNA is TGCGCCAGCAGCCAGGTCCCAGGGGGCAACGCTAACTATGGCTACACCTTC.

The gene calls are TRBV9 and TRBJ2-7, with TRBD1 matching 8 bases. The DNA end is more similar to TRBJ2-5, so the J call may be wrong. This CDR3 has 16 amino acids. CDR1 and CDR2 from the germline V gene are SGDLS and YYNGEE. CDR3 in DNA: TGTGCCAGCAGCGTTCGACCCACAGGGGGTCAGGAGACCCAGTACTTC. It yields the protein CASSVRPTGGQETQYF.

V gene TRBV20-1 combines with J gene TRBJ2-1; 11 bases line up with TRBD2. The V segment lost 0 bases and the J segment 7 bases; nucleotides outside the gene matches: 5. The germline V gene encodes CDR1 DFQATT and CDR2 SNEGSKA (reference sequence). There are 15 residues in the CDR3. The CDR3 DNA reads TGCAGTGCTAGAGATAGCGGGGGGGCTAGGAATGAGCAGTTCTTC. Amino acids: CSARDSGGARNEQFF.

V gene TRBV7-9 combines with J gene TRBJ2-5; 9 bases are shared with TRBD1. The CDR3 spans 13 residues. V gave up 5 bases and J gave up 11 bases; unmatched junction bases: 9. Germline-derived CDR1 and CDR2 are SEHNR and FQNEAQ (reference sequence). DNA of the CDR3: TGTGCCAGCAGCAGGGGGACAGGGACGCAGCAGTACTTC. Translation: CASSRGTGTQQYF.

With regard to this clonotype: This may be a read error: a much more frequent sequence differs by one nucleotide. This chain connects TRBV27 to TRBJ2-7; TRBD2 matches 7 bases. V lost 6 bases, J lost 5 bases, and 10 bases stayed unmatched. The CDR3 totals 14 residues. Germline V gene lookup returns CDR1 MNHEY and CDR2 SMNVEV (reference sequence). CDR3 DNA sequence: TGTGCCAGCAGGTCAGCTCTTGCGGGGGACGAGCAGTACTTC. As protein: CASRSALAGDEQYF.

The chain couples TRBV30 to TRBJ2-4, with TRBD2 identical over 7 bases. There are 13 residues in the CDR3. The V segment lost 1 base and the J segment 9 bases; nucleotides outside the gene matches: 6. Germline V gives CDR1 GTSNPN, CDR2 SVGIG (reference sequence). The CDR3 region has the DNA TGTGCCTGGAGTGGAGGGCAGCGGGGCATTCAGTACTTC. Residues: CAWSGGQRGIQYF.

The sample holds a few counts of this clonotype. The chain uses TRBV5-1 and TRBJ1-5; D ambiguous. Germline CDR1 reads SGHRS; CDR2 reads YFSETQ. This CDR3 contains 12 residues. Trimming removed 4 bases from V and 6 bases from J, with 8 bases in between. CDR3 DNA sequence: TGCGCCAGCAGCGAAGAAGGTCAGCCCCAGCATTTT. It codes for CASSEEGQPQHF.

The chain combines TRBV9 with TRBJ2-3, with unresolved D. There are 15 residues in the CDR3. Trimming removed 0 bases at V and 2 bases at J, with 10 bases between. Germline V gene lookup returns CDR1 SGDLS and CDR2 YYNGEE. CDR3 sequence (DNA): TGTGCCAGCAGCGTAGAAGGATTCCTCACAGATACGCAGTATTTT. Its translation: CASSVEGFLTDTQYF.

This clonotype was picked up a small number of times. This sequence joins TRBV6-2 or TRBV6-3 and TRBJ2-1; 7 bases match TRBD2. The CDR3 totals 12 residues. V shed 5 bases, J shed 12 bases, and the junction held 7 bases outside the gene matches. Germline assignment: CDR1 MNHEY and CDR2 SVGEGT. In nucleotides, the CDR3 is TGTGCCAGCAGTGAATGGGCTAGCGGGCAGTTCTTC. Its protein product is CASSEWASGQFF.

This CDR3 reads CASSLRGLSNQPQHF. In DNA form, the CDR3 reads TGCGCCAGCAGCTTGAGGGGGCTAAGCAATCAGCCCCAGCATTTT. The chain couples TRBV5-1 to TRBJ1-5; 7 bases agree with TRBD1. Germline values: CDR1 SGHRS, CDR2 YFSETQ. The ends lost 1 base at V and 1 base at J; junction bases unmatched: 2. The CDR3 is 15 amino acids.

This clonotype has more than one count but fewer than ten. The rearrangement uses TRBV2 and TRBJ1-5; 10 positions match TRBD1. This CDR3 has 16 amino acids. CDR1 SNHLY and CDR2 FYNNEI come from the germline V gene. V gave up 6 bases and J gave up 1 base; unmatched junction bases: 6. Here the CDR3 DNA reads TGTGCCAGCAGGGCCGGGACAGGGGACAGCAATCAGCCCCAGCATTTT. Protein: CASRAGTGDSNQPQHF.

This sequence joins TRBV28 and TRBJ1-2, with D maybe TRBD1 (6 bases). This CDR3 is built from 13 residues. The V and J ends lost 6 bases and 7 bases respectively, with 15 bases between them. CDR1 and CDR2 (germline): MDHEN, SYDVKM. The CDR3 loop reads CASRNRVPSGYTF. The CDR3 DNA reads TGTGCCAGCAGGAACAGGGTCCCCTCTGGCTACACCTTC.

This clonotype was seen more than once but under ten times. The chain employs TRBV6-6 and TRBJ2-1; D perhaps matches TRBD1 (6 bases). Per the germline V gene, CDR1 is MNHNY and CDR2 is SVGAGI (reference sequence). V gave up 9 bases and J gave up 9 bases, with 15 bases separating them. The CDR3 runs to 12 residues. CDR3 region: CASQQGHTEQFF. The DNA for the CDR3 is TGTGCCAGTCAACAGGGACACACTGAGCAGTTCTTC.

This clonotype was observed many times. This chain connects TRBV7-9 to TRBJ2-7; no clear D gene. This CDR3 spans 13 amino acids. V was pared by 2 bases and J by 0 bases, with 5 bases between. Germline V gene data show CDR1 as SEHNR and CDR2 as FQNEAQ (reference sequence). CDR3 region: CASSLINSYEQYF. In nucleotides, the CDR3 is TGTGCCAGCAGCTTAATTAACTCCTACGAGCAGTACTTC.

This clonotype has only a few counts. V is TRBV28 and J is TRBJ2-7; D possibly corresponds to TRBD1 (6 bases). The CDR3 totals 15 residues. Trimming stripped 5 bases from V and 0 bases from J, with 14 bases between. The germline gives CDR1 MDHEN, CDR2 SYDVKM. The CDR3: CASSPTGSGSYEQYF. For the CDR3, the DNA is TGTGCCAGCAGTCCTACAGGGTCGGGCTCCTACGAGCAGTACTTC.

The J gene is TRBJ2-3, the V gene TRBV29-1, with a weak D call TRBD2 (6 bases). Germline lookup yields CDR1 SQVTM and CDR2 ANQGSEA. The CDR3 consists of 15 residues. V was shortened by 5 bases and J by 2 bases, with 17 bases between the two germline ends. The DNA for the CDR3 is TGCAGCGTTCCTCGGGATGGGGGACTCACAGATACGCAGTATTTT. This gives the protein CSVPRDGGLTDTQYF.

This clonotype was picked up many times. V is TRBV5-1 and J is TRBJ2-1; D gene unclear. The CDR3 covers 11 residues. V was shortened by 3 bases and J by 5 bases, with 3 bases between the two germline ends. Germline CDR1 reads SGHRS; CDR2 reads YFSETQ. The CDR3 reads CASSWDNEQFF. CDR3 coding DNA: TGCGCCAGCAGCTGGGACAATGAGCAGTTCTTC.